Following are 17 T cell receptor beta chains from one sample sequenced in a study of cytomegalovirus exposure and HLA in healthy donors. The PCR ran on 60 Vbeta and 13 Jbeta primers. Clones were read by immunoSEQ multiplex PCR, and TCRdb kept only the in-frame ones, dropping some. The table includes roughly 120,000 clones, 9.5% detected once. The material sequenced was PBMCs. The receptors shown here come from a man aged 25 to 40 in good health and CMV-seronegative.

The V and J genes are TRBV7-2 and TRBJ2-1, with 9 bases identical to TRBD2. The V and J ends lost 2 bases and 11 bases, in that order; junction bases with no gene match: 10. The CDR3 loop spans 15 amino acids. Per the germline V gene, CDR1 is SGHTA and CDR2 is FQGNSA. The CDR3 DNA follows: TGTGCCAGCAGCTTAATGGGCGGGGGGGTCTCTCAGCAGTTCTTC. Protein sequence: CASSLMGGGVSQQFF. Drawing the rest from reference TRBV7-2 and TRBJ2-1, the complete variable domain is GAGVSQSPSNKVTEKGKDVELRCDPISGHTALYWYRQSLGQGLEFLIYFQGNSAPDKSGLPSDRFSAERTGGSVSTLTIQRTQQEDSAVYLCASSLMGGGVSQQFFGPGTRLTVL.

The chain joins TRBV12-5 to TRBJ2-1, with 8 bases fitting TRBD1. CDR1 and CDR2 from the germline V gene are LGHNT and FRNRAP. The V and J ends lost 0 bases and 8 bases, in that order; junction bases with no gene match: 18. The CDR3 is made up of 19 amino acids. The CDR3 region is CASGLVLSLSTGEWDEQFF. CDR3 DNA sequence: TGTGCTAGTGGTTTGGTACTATCGTTATCGACAGGGGAATGGGATGAGCAGTTCTTC.

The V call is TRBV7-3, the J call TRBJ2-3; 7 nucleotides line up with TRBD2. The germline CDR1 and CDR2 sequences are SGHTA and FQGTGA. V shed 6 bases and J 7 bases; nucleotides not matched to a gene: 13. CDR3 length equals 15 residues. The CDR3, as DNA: TGTGCCAGCAGTTCAGAGGGGAGGGCCGGAAATACGCAGTATTTT. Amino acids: CASSSEGRAGNTQYF.

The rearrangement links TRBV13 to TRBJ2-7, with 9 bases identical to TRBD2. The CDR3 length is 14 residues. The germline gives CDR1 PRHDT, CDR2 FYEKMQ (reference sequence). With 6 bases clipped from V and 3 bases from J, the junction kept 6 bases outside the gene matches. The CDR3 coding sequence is TGTGCCAGCAGGGCCGGGACTAGCAGCTACGAGCAGTACTTC. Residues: CASRAGTSSYEQYF.

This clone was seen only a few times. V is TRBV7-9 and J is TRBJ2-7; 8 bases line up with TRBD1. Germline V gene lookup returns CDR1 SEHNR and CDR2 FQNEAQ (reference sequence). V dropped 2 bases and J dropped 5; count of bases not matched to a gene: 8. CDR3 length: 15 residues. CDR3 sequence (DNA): TGTGCCAGCAGCTTACGGTCAGGGGGCCTAGACGAGCAGTACTTC. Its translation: CASSLRSGGLDEQYF.

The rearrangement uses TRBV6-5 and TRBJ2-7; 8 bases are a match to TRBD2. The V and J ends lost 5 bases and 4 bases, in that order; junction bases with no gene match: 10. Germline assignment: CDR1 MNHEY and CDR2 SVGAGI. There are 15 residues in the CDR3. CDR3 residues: CASSTGTRGKYEQYF. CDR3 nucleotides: TGTGCCAGCAGTACCGGGACTAGGGGGAAATACGAGCAGTACTTC.

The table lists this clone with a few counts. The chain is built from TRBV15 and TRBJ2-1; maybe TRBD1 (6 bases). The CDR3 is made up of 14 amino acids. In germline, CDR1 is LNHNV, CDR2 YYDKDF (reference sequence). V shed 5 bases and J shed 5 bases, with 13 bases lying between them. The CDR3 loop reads CATSGQRSDNEQFF. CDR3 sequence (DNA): TGTGCCACCAGCGGACAGCGGAGTGACAATGAGCAGTTCTTC. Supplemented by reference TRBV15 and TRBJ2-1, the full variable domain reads DAMVIQNPRYQVTQFGKPVTLSCSQTLNHNVMYWYQQKSSQAPKLLFHYYDKDFNNEADTPDNFQSRRPNTSFCFLDIRSPGLGDTAMYLCATSGQRSDNEQFFGPGTRLTVL.

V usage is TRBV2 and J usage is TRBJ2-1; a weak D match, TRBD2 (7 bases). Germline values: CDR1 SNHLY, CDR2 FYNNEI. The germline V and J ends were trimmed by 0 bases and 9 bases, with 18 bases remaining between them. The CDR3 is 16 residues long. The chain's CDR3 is CASSEALGGGAVEQFF. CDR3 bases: TGTGCCAGCAGTGAAGCGCTTGGAGGGGGGGCAGTTGAGCAGTTCTTC. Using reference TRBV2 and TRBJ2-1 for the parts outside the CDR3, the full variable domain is EPEVTQTPSHQVTQMGQEVILRCVPISNHLYFYWYRQILGQKVEFLVSFYNNEISEKSEIFDDQFSVERPDGSNFTLKIRSTKLEDSAMYFCASSEALGGGAVEQFFGPGTRLTVL.

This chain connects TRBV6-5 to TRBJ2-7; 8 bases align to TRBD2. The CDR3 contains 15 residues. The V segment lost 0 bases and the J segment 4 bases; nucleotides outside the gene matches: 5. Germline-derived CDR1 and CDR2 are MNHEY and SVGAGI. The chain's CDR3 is CASSYSTGGVYEQYF. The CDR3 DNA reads TGTGCCAGCAGTTACTCGACCGGGGGGGTTTACGAGCAGTACTTC.

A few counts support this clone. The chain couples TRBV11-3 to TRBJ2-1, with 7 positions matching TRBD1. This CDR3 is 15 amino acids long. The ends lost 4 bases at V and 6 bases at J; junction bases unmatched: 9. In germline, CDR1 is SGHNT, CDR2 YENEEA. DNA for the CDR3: TGTGCCAGCAGCTCCCGGACAGGTTTGGGCAATGAGCAGTTCTTC. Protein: CASSSRTGLGNEQFF.

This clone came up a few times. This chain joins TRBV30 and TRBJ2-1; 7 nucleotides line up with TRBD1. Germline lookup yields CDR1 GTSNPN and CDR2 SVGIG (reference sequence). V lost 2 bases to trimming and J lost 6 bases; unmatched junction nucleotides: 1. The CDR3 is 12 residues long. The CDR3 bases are TGTGCCTGGAGTAGACAGGGCAATGAGCAGTTCTTC. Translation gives CAWSRQGNEQFF.

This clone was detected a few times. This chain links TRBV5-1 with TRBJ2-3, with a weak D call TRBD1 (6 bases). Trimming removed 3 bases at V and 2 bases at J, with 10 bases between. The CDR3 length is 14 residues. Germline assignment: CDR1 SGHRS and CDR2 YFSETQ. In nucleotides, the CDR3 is TGCGCCAGCAGCTCAAGGACAGTCACAGATACGCAGTATTTT. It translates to CASSSRTVTDTQYF. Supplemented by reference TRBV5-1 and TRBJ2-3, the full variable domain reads KAGVTQTPRYLIKTRGQQVTLSCSPISGHRSVSWYQQTPGQGLQFLFEYFSETQRNKGNFPGRFSGRQFSNSRSEMNVSTLELGDSALYLCASSSRTVTDTQYFGPGTRLTVL.

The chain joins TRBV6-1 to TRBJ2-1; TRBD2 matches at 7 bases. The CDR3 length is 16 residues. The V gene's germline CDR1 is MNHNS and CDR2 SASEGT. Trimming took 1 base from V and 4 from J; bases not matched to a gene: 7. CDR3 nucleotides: TGTGCCAGCAGTGAAGGGTGGCTAGCGGAGTACAATGAGCAGTTCTTC. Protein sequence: CASSEGWLAEYNEQFF.

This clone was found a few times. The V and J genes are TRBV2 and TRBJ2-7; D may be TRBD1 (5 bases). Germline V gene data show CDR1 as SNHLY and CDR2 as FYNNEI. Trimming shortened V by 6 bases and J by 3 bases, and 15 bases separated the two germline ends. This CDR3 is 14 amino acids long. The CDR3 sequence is CASRQRQNNYEQYF. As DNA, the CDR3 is TGTGCCAGCAGACAAAGACAGAATAACTACGAGCAGTACTTC.

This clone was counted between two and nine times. DNA for the CDR3: TGTGCCTGGAGTGTAAGCCAGAACTACGAGCAGTACTTC. Its protein is CAWSVSQNYEQYF. The chain joins TRBV30 to TRBJ2-5; D call uncertain. The J call may not be correct, given that the DNA end is closer to TRBJ2-7. This CDR3 spans 13 amino acids. The germline gives CDR1 GTSNPN, CDR2 SVGIG (reference sequence).

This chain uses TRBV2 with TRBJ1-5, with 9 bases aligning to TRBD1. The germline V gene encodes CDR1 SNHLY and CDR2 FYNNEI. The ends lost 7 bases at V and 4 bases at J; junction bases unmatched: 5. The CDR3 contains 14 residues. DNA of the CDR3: TGTGCCAGCACTAGCGGACAGGGGAATCAGCCCCAGCATTTT. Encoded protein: CASTSGQGNQPQHF.

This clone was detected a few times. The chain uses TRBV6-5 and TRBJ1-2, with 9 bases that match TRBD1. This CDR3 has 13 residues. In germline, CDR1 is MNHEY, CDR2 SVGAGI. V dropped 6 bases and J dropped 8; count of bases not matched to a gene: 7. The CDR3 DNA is TGTGCCAGCAGCCCCAGACAGGGGGAGGGCTACACCTTC. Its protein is CASSPRQGEGYTF.